These T cell receptor beta chains were read from a single sample in a study of OX40 agonist ivuxolimab in advanced cancers. Sequencing was performed with immunoSEQ multiplex PCR; in TCRdb, only in-frame clones are kept and a portion is missing. The sample holds some 30,000 clones, approximately 90% seen once. The sample consisted of CD4+ or CD8+ T cells sorted from blood, taken in a trial of the OX40 agonist ivuxolimab. The receptors derive from an adult with an advanced solid tumor such as melanoma, head and neck, liver or kidney cancer. CDR3s include the opening cysteine and the closing phenylalanine or tryptophan. The D gene is left open where the match is weak. Rows may omit the clone size; those that give it use once, few, many or a size class.

NA,14,NA,TRBJ1-4,TRBV7-9,TGTGCCAGCAGCTCAGGGGATGAGGGTGAAAAACTGTTTTTT,CASSSGDEGEKLFF
NA,16,NA,TRBJ2-1,TRBV7-3,TGTGCCAGCAGCACACAGACCGGGGGCCTCTACAATGAGCAGTTCTTC,CASSTQTGGLYNEQFF
NA,15,NA,TRBJ1-5,TRBV11-2,TGTGCCAGCAGCTTAGATGACTGGGGACGTCAGCCCCAGCATTTT,CASSLDDWGRQPQHF
NA,15,NA,TRBJ1-3,TRBV27,TGTGCCAGCAGTCCCACAGGGACAACTGGAAACACCATATATTTT,CASSPTGTTGNTIYF
NA,19,NA,TRBJ2-4,TRBV11-2,TGTGCCAGCAGCTTGATATCAGGTGCAGCCGGAGGGGGCAAAAACATTCAGTACTTC,CASSLISGAAGGGKNIQYF
NA,13,NA,TRBJ2-1,TRBV7-8,TGTGCCACCACCCCTCCCTCCTACAATGAGCAGTTCTTC,CATTPPSYNEQFF
NA,14,NA,TRBJ1-2,TRBV27,TGTGCCAGCAGTTTTCGGGGGTTGGATTATGGCTACACCTTC,CASSFRGLDYGYTF
few,13,NA,TRBJ2-7,TRBV27,TGTGCCAGCAGTTATCAGGCTTCCTACGAGCAGTACTTC,CASSYQASYEQYF
once,13,TRBD2,TRBJ2-1,TRBV6-5,TGTGCCAGCAGGGGACTAGGGGTGGGTGAGCAGTTCTTC,CASRGLGVGEQFF
NA,12,NA,TRBJ2-2,TRBV19,TGTGCCAGTAGTAGTTGGGGCGGGGAGCTGTTTTTT,CASSSWGGELFF
once,13,NA,TRBJ1-2,TRBV27,TGTGCCAGCAGTTTAGTGGGGGGGTATGGCTACACCTTC,CASSLVGGYGYTF